There are a few counts of the clone carrying this T cell receptor (beta chain). The cDNA 3' end received a ligated oligonucleotide with a UMI. An equimolar mix of RC1.1 and RC1.2 primed the beta chain across TRBC1 and TRBC2. TCRdb re-called the UMI-ligation and nested PCR reads through MiXCR, storing one row per CDR3 protein. This table holds around 56,000 distinct CDR3 sequences, 9% to 15% found once. J lost 5 bases, V lost 6 bases, and 9 bases had no gene match. CDR1 SNHLY and CDR2 FYNNEI come from the germline V gene. The CDR3 runs to 14 residues. Fixed numbers of PBMC received varying amounts of KT2 cells. The sample belongs to a study of quantifying T cell responses using KT2 cells. Looking at the study overall: RNA was reverse transcribed with TCR alpha and beta constant-region primers.

The chain employs TRBV2 and TRBJ2-7; TRBD1 matches at 8 bases. The source of this sequence is a human donor. What was sequenced was PBMCs spiked with cells of the T cell clone KT2. As DNA, the CDR3 is TGTGCCAGCAGAACCGGGACAGGCTACCACGAGCAGTACTTC. As protein: CASRTGTGYHEQYF.